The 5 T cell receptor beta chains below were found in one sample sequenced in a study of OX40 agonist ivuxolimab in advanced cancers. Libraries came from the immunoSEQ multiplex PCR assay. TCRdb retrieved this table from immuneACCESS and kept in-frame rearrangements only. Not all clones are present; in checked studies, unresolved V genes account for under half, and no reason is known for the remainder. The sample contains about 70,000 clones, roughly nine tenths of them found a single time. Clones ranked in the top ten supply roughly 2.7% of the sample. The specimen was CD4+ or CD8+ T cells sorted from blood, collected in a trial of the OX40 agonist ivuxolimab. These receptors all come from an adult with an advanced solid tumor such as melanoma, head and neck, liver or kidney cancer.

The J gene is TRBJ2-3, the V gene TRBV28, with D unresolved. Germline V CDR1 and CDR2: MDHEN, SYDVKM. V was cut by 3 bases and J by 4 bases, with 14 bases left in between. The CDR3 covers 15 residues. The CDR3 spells CASSLRGIGADTQYF. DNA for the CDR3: TGTGCCAGCAGTTTGCGCGGAATTGGCGCAGATACGCAGTATTTT.

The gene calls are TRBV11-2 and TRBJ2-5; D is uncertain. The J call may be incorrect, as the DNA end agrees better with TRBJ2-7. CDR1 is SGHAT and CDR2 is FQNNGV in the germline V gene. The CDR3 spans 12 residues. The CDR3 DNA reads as TGTGCCAGCAGCCGTGAAACCTACGAGCAGTACTTC. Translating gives CASSRETYEQYF.

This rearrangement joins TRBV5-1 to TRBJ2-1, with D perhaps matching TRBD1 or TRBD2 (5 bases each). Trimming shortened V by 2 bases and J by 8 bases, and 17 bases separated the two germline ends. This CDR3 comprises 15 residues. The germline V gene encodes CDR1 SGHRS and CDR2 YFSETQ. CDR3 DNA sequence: TGCGCCAGCAGCTTAGCCGGGGCCCCCCCCCATGAGCAGTTCTTC. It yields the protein CASSLAGAPPHEQFF. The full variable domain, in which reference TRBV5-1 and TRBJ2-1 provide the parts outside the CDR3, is KAGVTQTPRYLIKTRGQQVTLSCSPISGHRSVSWYQQTPGQGLQFLFEYFSETQRNKGNFPGRFSGRQFSNSRSEMNVSTLELGDSALYLCASSLAGAPPHEQFFGPGTRLTVL.

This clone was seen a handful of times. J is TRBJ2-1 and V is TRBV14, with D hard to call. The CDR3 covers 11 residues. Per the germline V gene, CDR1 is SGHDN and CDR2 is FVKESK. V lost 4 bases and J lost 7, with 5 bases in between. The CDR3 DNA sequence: TGTGCCAGCAGCCTAAATAATGAGCAGTTCTTC. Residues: CASSLNNEQFF.

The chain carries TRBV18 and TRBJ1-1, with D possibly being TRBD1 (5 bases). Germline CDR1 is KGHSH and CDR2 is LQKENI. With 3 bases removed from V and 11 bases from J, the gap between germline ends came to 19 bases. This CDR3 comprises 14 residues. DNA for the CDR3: TGTGCCAGCTCACCTTCAGACAGCTTCACGAGCGCTTTCTTT. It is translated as CASSPSDSFTSAFF.